This record covers a single T cell receptor (beta chain). The target of this receptor is not known. A much larger clone differs from this one at a single base, so this may be a read error. Preparation of the library involved PCR. Sequencer: Illumina HiSeq 2500. To normalize quantification of the TCRbeta repertoire, the TCR libraries were built with molecular barcoding that relied on unique molecular identifiers. TCRdb reanalyzed the raw reads on its own, using fastp at Q25 for trimming and MiXCR for clone calling, and kept in-frame beta chains. Each CDR3 protein appears once, grouped with its most common genes and DNA. This sample has approximately 230,000 distinct CDR3 sequences in its table, and roughly a quarter of those were observed once. Over 2.5% of the sample lies in the top ten. V has 4 bases trimmed and J has 2 bases trimmed; junction bases matching no gene number 2. From a lookup of the germline V gene, CDR1 and CDR2 are SQVTM and ANQGSEA. Its CDR3 holds 14 amino acids, cysteine through phenylalanine. Only CDR3 DNA is held: 42 bases, read in frame from base 1.

This entry comes from a study of T-cell reconstitution after alpha-beta-depleted transplantation in children (dated by TCRdb to about 2016). About the study as a whole: The study quantitatively tracked T-cell immune reconstitution after TCRalphabeta/CD19-depleted allogeneic hematopoietic cell transplantation in children using TCR repertoire profiling. Paper-wide results and their limitations: Over the following months the frequencies of hyperexpanded clones went down, and after one year T-cell counts and TCRbeta diversity were mostly credited to newly produced T cells. In some patients, high TCRbeta diversity at day 60 was attributed to recipient T cells and intrathymic progenitors that had survived conditioning. Apparently early alphabetaT-cell count recovery about two months after transplant reportedly relied on only several hundred rapidly expanded clones derived from non-depleted graft cells.

What this sample's treatment or condition label stands for: allogeneic hematopoietic cell transplantation with graft depleted of TCRalphabeta T cells and CD19 B cells. The transplant recipients were children given TCRalphabeta/CD19-depleted allogeneic hematopoietic cell grafts. This specimen was PBMCs, taken before TCRalphabeta/CD19-depleted stem cell transplant. The origin of this receptor is a girl aged 2 to 10 with Fanconi anemia, due to receive a stem cell transplant. The chain employs TRBV29-1 and TRBJ2-7, and 13 junction bases match TRBD2. The DNA is as follows: TGCAGCGTTGTGGGACTAGCGGGAACCTACGAGCAGTACTTC. This gives the protein CSVVGLAGTYEQYF.